These T cell receptor beta chains were read from a single sample in a study of OX40 agonist ivuxolimab in advanced cancers. Using immunoSEQ multiplex PCR, the repertoire was profiled, and TCRdb retains in-frame clones only, with some absent. This sample has 50,000 to 75,000 clones, with 75% to 90% found just once. Sequenced here: CD4+ or CD8+ T cells sorted from blood, sampled in a trial of the OX40 agonist ivuxolimab. The receptors stem from an adult with an advanced solid tumor such as melanoma, head and neck, liver or kidney cancer. Each CDR3 is given with its conserved first and last residue. Fields, in order: D gene, CDR3 length, J gene, V gene, clone size, CDR3 protein, CDR3 DNA. D genes are given only for firm matches. Clone size is given for some rows only: seen once, a few or many times, or a class if the clone is expanded.

D gene: TRBD2; CDR3 length: 15; J gene: TRBJ2-1; V gene: TRBV9; clone size: -; CDR3 protein: CASSASSGGDPEQFF; CDR3 DNA: TGTGCCAGCAGCGCTAGTAGCGGGGGGGACCCTGAGCAGTTCTTC
D gene: -; CDR3 length: 15; J gene: TRBJ2-1; V gene: TRBV10-2; clone size: -; CDR3 protein: CASSEDSASYNEQFF; CDR3 DNA: TGCGCCAGCAGTGAAGATTCTGCCTCCTACAATGAGCAGTTCTTC
D gene: TRBD2; CDR3 length: 14; J gene: TRBJ2-7; V gene: TRBV27; clone size: -; CDR3 protein: CASSWGLSSYEQYF; CDR3 DNA: TGTGCCAGCAGTTGGGGACTATCTTCCTACGAGCAGTACTTC
D gene: -; CDR3 length: 15; J gene: TRBJ1-1; V gene: TRBV6-1; clone size: -; CDR3 protein: CASSFGLDYSTEAFF; CDR3 DNA: TGTGCCAGCAGTTTTGGTCTGGATTACAGCACTGAAGCTTTCTTT
D gene: TRBD1; CDR3 length: 14; J gene: TRBJ2-2; V gene: TRBV6-1; clone size: -; CDR3 protein: CASSQQTGAGELFF; CDR3 DNA: TGTGCCAGCAGCCAGCAGACAGGGGCCGGGGAGCTGTTTTTT
D gene: -; CDR3 length: 16; J gene: TRBJ1-3; V gene: TRBV12-1; clone size: -; CDR3 protein: CASSSDRGGDGNTIYF; CDR3 DNA: TGTGCCAGCAGCTCCGACCGCGGGGGGGACGGAAACACCATATATTTT
D gene: -; CDR3 length: 15; J gene: TRBJ2-1; V gene: TRBV19; clone size: -; CDR3 protein: CATNPGALSYNEQFF; CDR3 DNA: TGTGCCACCAACCCCGGGGCTCTCTCCTACAATGAGCAGTTCTTC
D gene: TRBD1; CDR3 length: 14; J gene: TRBJ2-7; V gene: TRBV7-6; clone size: -; CDR3 protein: CASSDRTGGHEQYF; CDR3 DNA: TGTGCCAGCAGCGACCGGACAGGGGGCCACGAGCAGTACTTC
D gene: -; CDR3 length: 14; J gene: TRBJ2-7; V gene: TRBV9; clone size: -; CDR3 protein: CASSPQGGGYEQYF; CDR3 DNA: TGTGCCAGCAGCCCCCAGGGGGGAGGGTACGAGCAGTACTTC
D gene: -; CDR3 length: 12; J gene: TRBJ2-7; V gene: TRBV30; clone size: -; CDR3 protein: CAWSVLGDEQYF; CDR3 DNA: TGTGCCTGGAGTGTACTCGGGGACGAGCAGTACTTC
D gene: -; CDR3 length: 13; J gene: TRBJ2-7; V gene: TRBV7-3; clone size: -; CDR3 protein: CASSVGQHYEQYF; CDR3 DNA: TGTGCCAGCAGCGTAGGACAGCACTACGAGCAGTACTTC
D gene: -; CDR3 length: 12; J gene: TRBJ1-2; V gene: TRBV27; clone size: -; CDR3 protein: CASSHRAGGYTF; CDR3 DNA: TGTGCCAGCAGCCACAGGGCTGGTGGCTACACCTTC
D gene: TRBD2; CDR3 length: 15; J gene: TRBJ2-1; V gene: TRBV5-6; clone size: -; CDR3 protein: CASSLLSGRGNEQFF; CDR3 DNA: TGTGCCAGCAGCTTACTAAGCGGGAGGGGAAATGAGCAGTTCTTC
D gene: -; CDR3 length: 14; J gene: TRBJ2-7; V gene: TRBV9; clone size: once; CDR3 protein: CASSVGGGTHEQYF; CDR3 DNA: TGTGCCAGCAGCGTAGGAGGTGGGACGCACGAGCAGTACTTC
D gene: TRBD1; CDR3 length: 14; J gene: TRBJ1-1; V gene: TRBV9; clone size: -; CDR3 protein: CASSARGEDTEAFF; CDR3 DNA: TGTGCCAGCAGCGCCAGGGGGGAGGACACTGAAGCTTTCTTT
D gene: -; CDR3 length: 15; J gene: TRBJ1-1; V gene: TRBV7-9; clone size: -; CDR3 protein: CASSLGNGVGTEAFF; CDR3 DNA: TGTGCCAGCAGCTTGGGCAACGGGGTCGGCACTGAAGCTTTCTTT
D gene: TRBD2; CDR3 length: 17; J gene: TRBJ2-1; V gene: TRBV4-2; clone size: -; CDR3 protein: CASSQPLSGRAYNEQFF; CDR3 DNA: TGTGCCAGCAGCCAACCCCTTAGCGGGAGGGCCTACAATGAGCAGTTCTTC
D gene: -; CDR3 length: 12; J gene: TRBJ1-5; V gene: TRBV15; clone size: -; CDR3 protein: CATSSLNQPQHF; CDR3 DNA: TGTGCCACCAGCAGTCTGAATCAGCCCCAGCATTTT
D gene: -; CDR3 length: 11; J gene: TRBJ1-2; V gene: TRBV7-2; clone size: medium-sized; CDR3 protein: CASSLGLGYTF; CDR3 DNA: TGTGCCAGCTCCCTGGGGCTCGGCTACACCTTC
D gene: -; CDR3 length: 16; J gene: TRBJ2-7; V gene: TRBV27; clone size: once; CDR3 protein: CASSSNRVWKTYEQYF; CDR3 DNA: TGTGCCAGCAGTTCTAACAGGGTATGGAAGACCTACGAGCAGTACTTC
D gene: TRBD1; CDR3 length: 13; J gene: TRBJ1-2; V gene: TRBV9; clone size: -; CDR3 protein: CASSGTGAEGYTF; CDR3 DNA: TGTGCCAGCAGCGGGACAGGGGCTGAGGGCTACACCTTC
D gene: -; CDR3 length: 16; J gene: TRBJ2-7; V gene: TRBV7-9; clone size: -; CDR3 protein: CASSSTGTATPYEQYF; CDR3 DNA: TGTGCCAGCAGCTCCACCGGGACGGCAACCCCCTACGAGCAGTACTTC
D gene: TRBD2; CDR3 length: 17; J gene: TRBJ2-2; V gene: TRBV4-1; clone size: -; CDR3 protein: CASSHPGRAGGTGELFF; CDR3 DNA: TGCGCCAGCAGCCACCCCGGCCGAGCGGGGGGGACCGGGGAGCTGTTTTTT
D gene: -; CDR3 length: 14; J gene: TRBJ2-7; V gene: TRBV29-1; clone size: -; CDR3 protein: CSVEVTGTSYEQYF; CDR3 DNA: TGCAGCGTTGAAGTGACAGGAACTTCCTACGAGCAGTACTTC
D gene: TRBD1; CDR3 length: 14; J gene: TRBJ2-3; V gene: TRBV10-2; clone size: -; CDR3 protein: CASSHRGSTDTQYF; CDR3 DNA: TGCGCCAGCAGTCACAGGGGAAGCACAGATACGCAGTATTTT
D gene: -; CDR3 length: 16; J gene: TRBJ2-1; V gene: TRBV19; clone size: -; CDR3 protein: CASSIASRSSYNEQFF; CDR3 DNA: TGTGCCAGTAGTATAGCTAGTAGAAGCTCCTACAATGAGCAGTTCTTC
D gene: -; CDR3 length: 16; J gene: TRBJ1-5; V gene: TRBV10-3; clone size: -; CDR3 protein: CAIRDPGGATNQPQHF; CDR3 DNA: TGTGCCATCAGAGACCCGGGGGGAGCAACCAATCAGCCCCAGCATTTT
D gene: -; CDR3 length: 14; J gene: TRBJ2-7; V gene: TRBV27; clone size: -; CDR3 protein: CASSLGVGAYEQYF; CDR3 DNA: TGTGCCAGCAGTTTAGGCGTCGGGGCTTACGAGCAGTACTTC
D gene: -; CDR3 length: 13; J gene: TRBJ1-1; V gene: TRBV29-1; clone size: -; CDR3 protein: CSVEGRENTEAFF; CDR3 DNA: TGCAGCGTTGAAGGCAGGGAAAACACTGAAGCTTTCTTT
D gene: -; CDR3 length: 11; J gene: TRBJ1-1; V gene: TRBV29-1; clone size: -; CDR3 protein: CSVNLNTEAFF; CDR3 DNA: TGCAGCGTTAACTTGAACACTGAAGCTTTCTTT
D gene: -; CDR3 length: 16; J gene: TRBJ2-7; V gene: TRBV9; clone size: -; CDR3 protein: CASSVGLSGDSYEQYF; CDR3 DNA: TGTGCCAGCAGCGTGGGGTTGTCGGGGGACTCCTACGAGCAGTACTTC
D gene: -; CDR3 length: 12; J gene: TRBJ2-1; V gene: TRBV29-1; clone size: -; CDR3 protein: CSVEVTPIGQFF; CDR3 DNA: TGCAGCGTTGAAGTGACCCCTATAGGGCAGTTCTTC
D gene: -; CDR3 length: 14; J gene: TRBJ2-7; V gene: TRBV27; clone size: -; CDR3 protein: CASSKTVGAYEQYF; CDR3 DNA: TGTGCCAGCAGTAAAACTGTGGGGGCCTACGAGCAGTACTTC
D gene: -; CDR3 length: 15; J gene: TRBJ1-1; V gene: TRBV11-2; clone size: -; CDR3 protein: CASSLFVTLSTEAFF; CDR3 DNA: TGTGCCAGCAGCTTATTCGTTACTTTATCCACTGAAGCTTTCTTT
D gene: -; CDR3 length: 14; J gene: TRBJ2-3; V gene: TRBV30; clone size: -; CDR3 protein: CANGQGSNTDTQYF; CDR3 DNA: TGTGCCAACGGGCAGGGTTCGAACACAGATACGCAGTATTTT
D gene: TRBD1; CDR3 length: 15; J gene: TRBJ2-7; V gene: TRBV27; clone size: -; CDR3 protein: CASSLGGQGRAEQYF; CDR3 DNA: TGTGCCAGCAGTTTAGGCGGACAGGGGAGAGCCGAGCAGTACTTC
D gene: -; CDR3 length: 12; J gene: TRBJ1-3; V gene: TRBV6-5; clone size: -; CDR3 protein: CASSPGENTIYF; CDR3 DNA: TGTGCCAGCAGCCCAGGAGAAAACACCATATATTTT
D gene: TRBD1; CDR3 length: 13; J gene: TRBJ1-5; V gene: TRBV6-5; clone size: -; CDR3 protein: CASSWDRNQPQHF; CDR3 DNA: TGTGCCAGCAGCTGGGACAGGAATCAGCCCCAGCATTTT
D gene: TRBD1; CDR3 length: 16; J gene: TRBJ2-7; V gene: TRBV6-5; clone size: few; CDR3 protein: CASSYWGQGGSYEQYF; CDR3 DNA: TGTGCCAGCAGTTACTGGGGACAGGGGGGATCCTACGAGCAGTACTTC
D gene: -; CDR3 length: 16; J gene: TRBJ1-1; V gene: TRBV7-5; clone size: -; CDR3 protein: CVRRQGETGSDTEAFF; CDR3 DNA: TGTGTCAGAAGACAAGGGGAGACGGGGTCGGACACTGAAGCTTTCTTT
D gene: -; CDR3 length: 13; J gene: TRBJ2-7; V gene: TRBV5-5; clone size: -; CDR3 protein: CASSLPGNYEQYF; CDR3 DNA: TGTGCCAGCAGCTTACCCGGGAACTACGAGCAGTACTTC
D gene: -; CDR3 length: 13; J gene: TRBJ2-7; V gene: TRBV29-1; clone size: -; CDR3 protein: CSVVWGGFYEQYF; CDR3 DNA: TGCAGCGTTGTGTGGGGCGGATTCTACGAGCAGTACTTC
D gene: -; CDR3 length: 14; J gene: TRBJ2-2; V gene: TRBV28; clone size: -; CDR3 protein: CASSLGLNTGELFF; CDR3 DNA: TGTGCCAGCAGTTTGGGGCTAAACACCGGGGAGCTGTTTTTT
D gene: TRBD2; CDR3 length: 12; J gene: TRBJ2-5; V gene: TRBV19; clone size: -; CDR3 protein: CASISPRGEQYF; CDR3 DNA: TGTGCCAGTATCTCCCCTCGGGGGGAGCAGTACTTC
D gene: TRBD2; CDR3 length: 15; J gene: TRBJ2-7; V gene: TRBV5-6; clone size: -; CDR3 protein: CASSLGGGLPYEQYF; CDR3 DNA: TGTGCCAGCAGCTTGGGCGGGGGGCTCCCCTACGAGCAGTACTTC
D gene: -; CDR3 length: 14; J gene: TRBJ1-1; V gene: TRBV5-1; clone size: -; CDR3 protein: CASNLQRWSTEAFF; CDR3 DNA: TGCGCCAGCAATTTACAGAGATGGAGCACTGAAGCTTTCTTT
D gene: -; CDR3 length: 11; J gene: TRBJ2-4; V gene: TRBV29-1; clone size: -; CDR3 protein: CSVVERGNQYF; CDR3 DNA: TGCAGCGTTGTGGAGCGAGGTAATCAGTACTTC
D gene: TRBD2; CDR3 length: 17; J gene: TRBJ2-1; V gene: TRBV2; clone size: -; CDR3 protein: CASSELWTSGGYNEQFF; CDR3 DNA: TGTGCCAGCAGTGAGCTTTGGACTAGCGGAGGCTACAATGAGCAGTTCTTC
D gene: TRBD2; CDR3 length: 14; J gene: TRBJ2-7; V gene: TRBV13; clone size: -; CDR3 protein: CASSGGDAPFEQYF; CDR3 DNA: TGTGCCAGCAGCGGGGGGGACGCGCCTTTCGAGCAGTACTTC
D gene: TRBD2; CDR3 length: 21; J gene: TRBJ2-1; V gene: TRBV27; clone size: -; CDR3 protein: CASSRRGGTSGSRGPYNEQFF; CDR3 DNA: TGTGCCAGTTCCAGAAGGGGCGGGACTAGCGGGAGTAGAGGCCCCTACAATGAGCAGTTCTTC
D gene: -; CDR3 length: 13; J gene: TRBJ1-2; V gene: TRBV27; clone size: -; CDR3 protein: CASSFGQLYGYTF; CDR3 DNA: TGTGCCAGCAGTTTTGGACAGCTCTATGGCTACACCTTC
D gene: TRBD2; CDR3 length: 14; J gene: TRBJ2-7; V gene: TRBV6-1; clone size: -; CDR3 protein: CASTLAETIYEQYF; CDR3 DNA: TGTGCCAGCACTCTAGCGGAAACGATCTACGAGCAGTACTTC
D gene: TRBD1; CDR3 length: 16; J gene: TRBJ1-1; V gene: TRBV4-2; clone size: -; CDR3 protein: CASSQDRWTGHTEAFF; CDR3 DNA: TGTGCCAGCAGCCAAGATCGGTGGACAGGGCACACTGAAGCTTTCTTT
D gene: -; CDR3 length: 16; J gene: TRBJ2-1; V gene: TRBV7-3; clone size: -; CDR3 protein: CASSLPDMYPDNEQFF; CDR3 DNA: TGTGCCAGCAGCTTACCGGATATGTACCCCGACAATGAGCAGTTCTTC
D gene: -; CDR3 length: 15; J gene: TRBJ2-7; V gene: TRBV11-1; clone size: -; CDR3 protein: CASSLSKLSSYEQYF; CDR3 DNA: TGTGCCAGCAGCTTATCGAAGCTCAGCTCCTACGAGCAGTACTTC
D gene: -; CDR3 length: 13; J gene: TRBJ1-2; V gene: TRBV28; clone size: -; CDR3 protein: CASSRRQDYGYTF; CDR3 DNA: TGTGCCAGCAGCCGACGACAGGACTATGGCTACACCTTC
D gene: TRBD2; CDR3 length: 15; J gene: TRBJ2-1; V gene: TRBV10-1; clone size: -; CDR3 protein: CASSDLAGVLNEQFF; CDR3 DNA: TGCGCCAGCAGTGACTTAGCGGGGGTCCTAAATGAGCAGTTCTTC
D gene: -; CDR3 length: 15; J gene: TRBJ2-3; V gene: TRBV7-9; clone size: -; CDR3 protein: CASSLSVAHTDTQYF; CDR3 DNA: TGTGCCAGCAGCTTATCAGTAGCTCACACAGATACGCAGTATTTT
D gene: TRBD1; CDR3 length: 15; J gene: TRBJ2-1; V gene: TRBV5-4; clone size: -; CDR3 protein: CASSYRDRVYNEQFF; CDR3 DNA: TGTGCCAGCAGCTACCGGGACAGGGTCTACAATGAGCAGTTCTTC
D gene: -; CDR3 length: 13; J gene: TRBJ1-2; V gene: TRBV6-6; clone size: -; CDR3 protein: CASSYWTEDGYTF; CDR3 DNA: TGTGCCAGCAGTTACTGGACTGAAGATGGCTACACCTTC